The rows below give T cell receptor beta chains drawn from one sample of a study of neurological immune-mediated disorders. TCRdb redid the calling of the 5' RACE reads with MiXCR, one entry per CDR3 protein. The data show fewer than 55,000 distinct CDR3 sequences, more than 8% seen once. The specimen sequenced was PBMCs. The receptors derive from a middle-aged woman in good health. Both conserved end residues are part of each CDR3. D genes are given only for firm matches. Not all rows give a size; the values are once, few, many and, for expanded clones, a class.

abundance	v_gene	j_gene	d_gene	CDR3nt	CDR3aa
many	TRBV18	TRBJ1-2	-	TGTGCCAGCTCACCCGCGGGGACATCCTTAGCTAACTATGGCTACACCTTC	CASSPAGTSLANYGYTF
many	TRBV4-2	TRBJ1-4	-	TGTGCCAGCAGCAACACGCCGACAGGAGGGAATGAAAAACTGTTTTTT	CASSNTPTGGNEKLFF
many	TRBV29-1	TRBJ2-3	-	TGCAGCGTTGCTGGGCGGGTTAGCACAGATACGCAGTATTTT	CSVAGRVSTDTQYF
many	TRBV25-1	TRBJ1-4	-	TGTGCCAGCAGTTCAGGGCGGATGAATGAAAAACTGTTTTTT	CASSSGRMNEKLFF
-	TRBV3-1	TRBJ2-1	-	TGTGCCAGCAGCCAAGTACTGAGACAGGGGAGCGGGAGAAGCAACAATGAGCAGTTCTTC	CASSQVLRQGSGRSNNEQFF
many	TRBV9	TRBJ2-1	TRBD2	TGTGCCAGCAGCGTAGAAAAGCGGGAGATCTCCCATGAGCAGTTCTTC	CASSVEKREISHEQFF
many	TRBV20-1	TRBJ2-5	TRBD2	TGCAGTGCTAGGCTAGCGGGGGTGACCCAGTACTTC	CSARLAGVTQYF
few	TRBV7-9	TRBJ1-1	-	TGTGCCAGCAGCTTACAGAACACTGAAGCTTTCTTT	CASSLQNTEAFF
many	TRBV5-5	TRBJ2-7	-	TGTACAAGCAGCTTGAGAGTGGAGAGAGAGCAGTACTTC	CTSSLRVEREQYF
-	TRBV9	TRBJ2-3	-	TGTGCCAGCAGCGTAGCTGGGCTAGATACGCAGTATTTT	CASSVAGLDTQYF
many	TRBV29-1	TRBJ2-1	TRBD2	TGCAGCGTGCCCGGGGGGAGCGGGAGTTACAATGAGCAGTTCTTC	CSVPGGSGSYNEQFF